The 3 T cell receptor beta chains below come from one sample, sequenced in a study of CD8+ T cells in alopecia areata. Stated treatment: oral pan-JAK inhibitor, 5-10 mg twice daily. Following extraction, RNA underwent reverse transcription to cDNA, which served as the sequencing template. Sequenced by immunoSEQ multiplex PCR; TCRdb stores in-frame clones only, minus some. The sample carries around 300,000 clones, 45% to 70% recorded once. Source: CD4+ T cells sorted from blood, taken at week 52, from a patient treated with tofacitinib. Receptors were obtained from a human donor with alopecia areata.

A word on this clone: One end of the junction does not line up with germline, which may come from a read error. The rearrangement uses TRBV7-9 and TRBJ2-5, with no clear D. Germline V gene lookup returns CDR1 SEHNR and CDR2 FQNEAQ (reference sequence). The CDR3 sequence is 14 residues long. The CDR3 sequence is CASSLPGYQETQYF. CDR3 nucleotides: TGTGCCAGCAGCTTACCAGGCTACCAAGAAACCCAGTACTTC.

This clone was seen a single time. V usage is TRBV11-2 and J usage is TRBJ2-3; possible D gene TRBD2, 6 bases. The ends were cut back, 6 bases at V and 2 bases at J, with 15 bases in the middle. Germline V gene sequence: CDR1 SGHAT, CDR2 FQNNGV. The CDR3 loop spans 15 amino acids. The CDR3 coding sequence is TGTGCCAGCAGTTTGTCTGGGGGGAACACAGATACGCAGTATTTT. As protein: CASSLSGGNTDTQYF.

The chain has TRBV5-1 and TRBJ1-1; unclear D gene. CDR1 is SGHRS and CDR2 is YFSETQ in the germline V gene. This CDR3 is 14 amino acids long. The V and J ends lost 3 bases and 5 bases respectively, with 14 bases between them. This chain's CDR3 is CASSSREGGTEAFF. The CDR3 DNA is TGCGCCAGCAGCTCGAGGGAAGGAGGGACTGAAGCTTTCTTT.